This T cell receptor beta chain was sequenced for a study of blood T cells in healthy people across ages. CDR1 is LGHNA and CDR2 is YSLEER in the germline V gene. CDR3 length: 16 amino acids. The V gene lost 0 bases and the J gene lost 0 bases, with 12 bases spanning the gap. For the second PCR, which ran for about 7 to 12 cycles, a sample-barcoded 5' primer and a J-beta primer mix were used. TCRdb re-derived calls from the 5' RACE reads in MiXCR, one entry per CDR3 protein. The data show about 1.1 million distinct CDR3 sequences, more than 30% seen once. Input material: blood. This TCR was sampled from a man aged 18-30 years in good health. The chain recombines TRBV4-3 with TRBJ2-7, with D unresolved. CDR3 residues: CASSQDLSTYSYEQYF. The CDR3 DNA reads as TGCGCCAGCAGCCAAGATCTTTCGACATACTCCTACGAGCAGTACTTC.